Presented here are 2 T cell receptor beta chains from one specimen sequenced in a study of post-analysis software for immune sequencing data. The study's findings and limits: There were five or six TRBV segments more frequent in patients than controls, and TRBV5-6, TRBV5-1 and TRBV20-1 were among them.

Unique-molecular-identifier-tagged TCR beta cDNA libraries were used. TCRdb recomputed calls from the PCR reads with MiXCR, one row per CDR3 protein. The sample holds about 500,000 distinct CDR3 sequences, around 40% seen once. Their specific antigens are unknown. The sample consisted of blood. The receptors shown here come from a girl aged 10 to 17 with multiple sclerosis.

CDR3 residues: CASRRGGQFTDTQYF. The CDR3 DNA reads TGTGCCAGCAGGCGCGGGGGACAGTTCACAGATACGCAGTATTTT. This chain uses TRBV7-2 with TRBJ2-3, with D perhaps given as TRBD1 or TRBD2 (7 bases each). Germline V gene sequence: CDR1 SGHTA, CDR2 FQGNSA. With 6 bases removed from V and 2 bases from J, the gap between germline ends came to 15 bases. The CDR3 is 15 residues long.

This clonotype showed up just once. The rearrangement links TRBV5-1 to TRBJ2-6; 8 bases align to TRBD1. This CDR3 spans 19 amino acids. The V segment lost 0 bases and the J segment 2 bases; nucleotides outside the gene matches: 10. CDR1 is SGHRS and CDR2 is YFSETQ in the germline V gene. The CDR3 nucleotides read TGCGCCAGCAGCTTGGCCTTCGACAGGGGAATGCCTGGGGCCAACGTCCTGACTTTC. Amino acid sequence: CASSLAFDRGMPGANVLTF. Full variable domain (missing parts from reference TRBV5-1 and TRBJ2-6): KAGVTQTPRYLIKTRGQQVTLSCSPISGHRSVSWYQQTPGQGLQFLFEYFSETQRNKGNFPGRFSGRQFSNSRSEMNVSTLELGDSALYLCASSLAFDRGMPGANVLTFGAGSRLTVL.